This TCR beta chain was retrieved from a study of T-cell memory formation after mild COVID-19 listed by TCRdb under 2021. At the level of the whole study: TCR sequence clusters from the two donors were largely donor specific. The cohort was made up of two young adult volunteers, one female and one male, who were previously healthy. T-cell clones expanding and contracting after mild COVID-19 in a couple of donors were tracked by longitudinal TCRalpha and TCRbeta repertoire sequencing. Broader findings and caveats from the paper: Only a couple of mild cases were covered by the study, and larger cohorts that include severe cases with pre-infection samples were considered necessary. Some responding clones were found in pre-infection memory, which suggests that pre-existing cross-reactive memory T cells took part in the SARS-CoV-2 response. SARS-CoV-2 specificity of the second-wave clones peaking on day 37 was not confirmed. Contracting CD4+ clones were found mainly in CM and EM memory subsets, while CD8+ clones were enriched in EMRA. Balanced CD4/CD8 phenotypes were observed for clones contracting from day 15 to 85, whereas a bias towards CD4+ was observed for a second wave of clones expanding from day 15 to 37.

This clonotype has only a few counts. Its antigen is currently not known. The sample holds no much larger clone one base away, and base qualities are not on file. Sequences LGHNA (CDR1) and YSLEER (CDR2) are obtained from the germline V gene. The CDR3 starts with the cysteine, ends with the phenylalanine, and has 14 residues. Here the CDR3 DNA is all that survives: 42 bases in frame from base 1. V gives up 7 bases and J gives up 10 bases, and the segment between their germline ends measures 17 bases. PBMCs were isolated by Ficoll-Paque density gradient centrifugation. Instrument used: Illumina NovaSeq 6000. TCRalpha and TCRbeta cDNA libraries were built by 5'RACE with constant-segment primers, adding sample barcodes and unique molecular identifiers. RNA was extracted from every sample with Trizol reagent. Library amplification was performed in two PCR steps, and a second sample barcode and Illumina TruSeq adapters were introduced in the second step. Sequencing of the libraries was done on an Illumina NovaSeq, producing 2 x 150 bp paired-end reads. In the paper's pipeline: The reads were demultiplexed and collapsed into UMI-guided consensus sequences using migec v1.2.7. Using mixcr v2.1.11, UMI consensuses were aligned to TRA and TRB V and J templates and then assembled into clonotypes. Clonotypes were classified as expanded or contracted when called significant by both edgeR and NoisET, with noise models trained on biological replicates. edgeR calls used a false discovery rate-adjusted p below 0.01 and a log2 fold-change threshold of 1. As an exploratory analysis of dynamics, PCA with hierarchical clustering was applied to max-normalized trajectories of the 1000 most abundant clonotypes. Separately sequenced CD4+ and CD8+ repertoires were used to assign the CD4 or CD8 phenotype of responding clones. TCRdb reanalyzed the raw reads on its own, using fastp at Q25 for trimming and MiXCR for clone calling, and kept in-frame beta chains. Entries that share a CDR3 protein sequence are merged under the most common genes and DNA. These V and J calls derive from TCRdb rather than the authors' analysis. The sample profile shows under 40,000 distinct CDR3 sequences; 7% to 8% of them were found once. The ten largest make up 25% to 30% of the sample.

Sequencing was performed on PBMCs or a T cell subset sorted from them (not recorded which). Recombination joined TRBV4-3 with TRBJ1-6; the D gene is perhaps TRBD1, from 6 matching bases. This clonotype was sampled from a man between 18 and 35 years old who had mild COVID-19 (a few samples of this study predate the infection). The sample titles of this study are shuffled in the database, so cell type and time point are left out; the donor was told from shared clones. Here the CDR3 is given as CASKGDRFESPLHF. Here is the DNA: TGCGCCAGCAAGGGAGACAGGTTTGAATCACCCCTCCACTTT.